Each of the 22 T cell receptor beta chains below was sequenced from the same sample in a study of blood T cell repertoires in COVID-19. Sequenced by immunoSEQ multiplex PCR; TCRdb stores in-frame clones only, minus some. The sample includes over 130,000 clones, more than 80% of them seen just once. Material for sequencing was peripheral blood. Receptors originate from a man in his 70s with acute or convalescent COVID-19.

The chain is built from TRBV5-6 and TRBJ1-2; 8 bases fit TRBD1. The length of the CDR3 is 15 residues. Looked up from germline, CDR1 is SGHDT and CDR2 is YYEEEE. V gave up 4 bases and J gave up 0 bases; unmatched junction bases: 5. CDR3 sequence reads: CASSPRTGSNYGYTF. The CDR3 bases are TGTGCCAGCAGCCCCCGGACAGGGTCTAACTATGGCTACACCTTC.

The gene calls are TRBV19 and TRBJ2-1, with 11 bases that match TRBD1. The germline V gene has CDR1 LNHDA and CDR2 SQIVND (reference sequence). The CDR3 totals 15 residues. V dropped 3 bases and J dropped 9; count of bases not matched to a gene: 7. In DNA form, the CDR3 reads TGTGCCAGTAGTATTGGATGGGACAGGGGGGGTGAGCAGTTCTTC. Translation gives CASSIGWDRGGEQFF.

Worth noting for this clone: A junction boundary mismatches the germline segment, possibly from a read error. The V and J genes are TRBV15 and TRBJ2-1; possible D gene TRBD1, 5 bases. CDR1 LNHNV and CDR2 YYDKDF come from the germline V gene (reference sequence). The length of the CDR3 is 12 residues. The CDR3 region has the DNA TGTGCCACCAGCATACCTAACAGGTCTCGGGTCTTC. It yields the protein CATSIPNRSRVF.

This chain connects TRBV7-2 to TRBJ2-5; D is possibly TRBD2 (5 bases). The V gene lost 3 bases and the J gene lost 1 base, with 12 bases spanning the gap. The CDR3 covers 15 residues. Germline V gene sequence: CDR1 SGHTA, CDR2 FQGNSA. The CDR3 nucleotides are TGTGCCAGCAGCTTTAAGGCGGGCCCCCAAGAGACCCAGTACTTC. Translated, it gives CASSFKAGPQETQYF.

As DNA, the CDR3 is TGTGCCAGCAGCGTAGGAGCGGGAGGTCGGACCGGGGAGCTGTTTTTT. Translation: CASSVGAGGRTGELFF. The chain links TRBV9 to TRBJ2-2, with 9 bases that match TRBD2. J gave up 5 bases and V 0 bases, and 5 bases lay outside the gene matches. Germline values: CDR1 SGDLS, CDR2 YYNGEE. CDR3 length equals 16 residues.

This clone was seen more than once but under ten times. This sequence joins TRBV7-9 and TRBJ2-1, with D possibly matching TRBD2 (5 bases). CDR1 and CDR2 (germline): SEHNR, FQNEAQ (reference sequence). This CDR3 is built from 13 residues. The germline V and J ends were trimmed by 4 bases and 14 bases, with 18 bases remaining between them. CDR3 sequence (DNA): TGTGCCAGCAGCTCGCCCCTCCTAGCTACCAAGTTCTTC. It codes for CASSSPLLATKFF.

The chain employs TRBV29-1 and TRBJ2-6, with D possibly being TRBD1 (6 bases). Trimming removed 4 bases from V and 0 bases from J, with 19 bases in between. This CDR3 has 18 amino acids. CDR1 is SQVTM and CDR2 is ANQGSEA in the germline V gene. The CDR3: CSVVREGVESSGANVLTF. Here the CDR3 DNA reads TGCAGCGTTGTCCGAGAGGGGGTGGAAAGCTCTGGGGCCAACGTCCTGACTTTC.

Points on this clone: At one end the junction does not follow the germline gene, possibly because of a read error. The J gene is TRBJ1-2, the V gene TRBV30, with a weak D call TRBD1 (6 bases). The CDR3 covers 13 residues. Germline V gene lookup returns CDR1 GTSNPN and CDR2 SVGIG (reference sequence). CDR3 bases: TGTGCCCGGAGAGACAGGTATCATTATGGCTACACCTTC. Its protein is CARRDRYHYGYTF.

As DNA, the CDR3 is TGTGCCAGCTCACCACAGGGGGCGGAGCAGTACTTC. It yields the protein CASSPQGAEQYF. This chain links TRBV18 with TRBJ2-7, with TRBD1 identical over 7 bases. V lost 1 base to trimming and J lost 7 bases; unmatched junction nucleotides: 1. CDR1 and CDR2 from the germline V gene are KGHSH and LQKENI. The CDR3 is 12 amino acids.

This chain connects TRBV7-2 to TRBJ1-2; 9 bases match TRBD1. Germline lookup yields CDR1 SGHTA and CDR2 FQGNSA. This CDR3 region has 15 residues. Trimming at V came to 5 bases and at J to 3 bases, leaving 7 bases not matched to a gene. The CDR3 protein is CASSPQGARDYGYTF. CDR3 coding DNA: TGTGCCAGCAGCCCACAGGGGGCGCGGGACTATGGCTACACCTTC.

The gene calls are TRBV6-6 and TRBJ2-2; D is uncertain. The germline gives CDR1 MNHNY, CDR2 SVGAGI (reference sequence). V lost 6 bases to trimming and J lost 3 bases, with 5 bases between them. This CDR3 is 12 amino acids long. The CDR3 here is CASSRDTGELFF. In nucleotides, the CDR3 is TGTGCCAGCAGCCGGGACACCGGGGAGCTGTTTTTT.

The CDR3 is CASSWALTDTQYF. For the CDR3, the DNA is TGTGCCAGTAGCTGGGCTCTCACAGATACGCAGTATTTT. The chain links TRBV19 to TRBJ2-3; no definite D call. Germline CDR1 reads LNHDA; CDR2 reads SQIVND (reference sequence). The CDR3 is 13 amino acids. Trimming removed 6 bases from V and 2 bases from J, with 9 bases in between.

This chain uses TRBV28 with TRBJ2-2; no clear D gene. V was cut by 3 bases and J by 5 bases, with 7 bases left in between. The germline gives CDR1 MDHEN, CDR2 SYDVKM. This CDR3 comprises 13 residues. Written as DNA, the CDR3 is TGTGCCAGCAGTTTTGTAGAGACCGGGGAGCTGTTTTTT. It specifies CASSFVETGELFF.

CDR3: CSASLWGQYSNQPQHF. The CDR3 DNA follows: TGCAGTGCAAGTCTCTGGGGACAGTATAGCAATCAGCCCCAGCATTTT. The rearrangement joins TRBV20-1 to TRBJ1-5; TRBD1 matches 7 bases. The CDR3 length is 16 residues. V lost 6 bases and J lost 0; bases outside the gene matches: 11. Germline CDR1 and CDR2: DFQATT and SNEGSKA (reference sequence).

The chain links TRBV9 to TRBJ1-6; D remains unclear. Trimming pared 3 bases from V and 7 bases from J, leaving 11 bases between. This CDR3 region has 14 residues. Germline V gene lookup returns CDR1 SGDLS and CDR2 YYNGEE. In DNA, the CDR3 is TGTGCCAGCAGCGCCGGTCGGTTCAATTCACCCCTCCACTTT. Protein sequence: CASSAGRFNSPLHF.

This chain links TRBV11-1 with TRBJ2-7; the D gene is possibly TRBD1 (5 bases). Trimming stripped 4 bases from V and 6 bases from J, with 13 bases between. Germline assignment: CDR1 SGHAT and CDR2 FQDESV (reference sequence). There are 13 residues in the CDR3. In DNA form, the CDR3 reads TGTGCCAGCAGCTCCTCCCAGGGCAGCGAGCAGTACTTC. It yields the protein CASSSSQGSEQYF. Based on the CDR3 plus reference TRBV11-1 and TRBJ2-7, the full variable domain is EAEVAQSPRYKITEKSQAVAFWCDPISGHATLYWYRQILGQGPELLVQFQDESVVDDSQLPKDRFSAERLKGVDSTLKIQPAELGDSAMYLCASSSSQGSEQYFGPGTRLTVT.

The J gene is TRBJ2-3, the V gene TRBV5-1; 10 bases map to TRBD1. Germline V gene lookup returns CDR1 SGHRS and CDR2 YFSETQ. The CDR3 covers 15 residues. The J segment lost 5 bases and the V segment lost 3 bases, leaving 6 bases of the junction unmatched. The DNA for the CDR3 is TGCGCCAGCAGCTATGGGACAGGGGTGGAAGATACGCAGTATTTT. This translates into CASSYGTGVEDTQYF. Supplemented by reference TRBV5-1 and TRBJ2-3, the full variable domain reads KAGVTQTPRYLIKTRGQQVTLSCSPISGHRSVSWYQQTPGQGLQFLFEYFSETQRNKGNFPGRFSGRQFSNSRSEMNVSTLELGDSALYLCASSYGTGVEDTQYFGPGTRLTVL.

The chain has TRBV5-1 and TRBJ2-2; no definite D call. Germline V lookup: CDR1 SGHRS, CDR2 YFSETQ. The germline V and J ends were trimmed by 4 bases and 6 bases, with 16 bases remaining between them. This CDR3 is built from 15 residues. The CDR3, as DNA: TGCGCCAGCAGCCGGCTCGGAGAATGGGCCGGGGAGCTGTTTTTT. Protein: CASSRLGEWAGELFF.

The chain recombines TRBV2 with TRBJ2-3, with a tentative D call TRBD1 (6 bases). The CDR3 runs to 13 residues. Germline lookup yields CDR1 SNHLY and CDR2 FYNNEI. Trimming shortened V by 8 bases and J by 3 bases, and 12 bases separated the two germline ends. The CDR3 protein is CASLQGITDTQYF. CDR3 in DNA: TGTGCCAGCCTGCAGGGGATAACAGATACGCAGTATTTT.

The gene calls are TRBV5-4 and TRBJ2-7; D gene uncertain. Germline V CDR1 and CDR2: SGHNT, YYREEE (reference sequence). The CDR3 is made up of 14 amino acids. Trimming left V 1 base short and J 5 bases short, with 13 bases between. The CDR3 protein is CASSLRREIDEQYF. The CDR3 region has the DNA TGTGCCAGCAGCTTGAGGAGAGAAATCGACGAGCAGTACTTC.

V is TRBV5-4 and J is TRBJ2-1, with 13 bases matching TRBD2. Germline CDR1 and CDR2: SGHNT and YYREEE (reference sequence). V lost 2 bases to trimming and J lost 8 bases; unmatched junction nucleotides: 7. The CDR3 runs to 16 residues. In DNA form, the CDR3 reads TGTGCCAGCAGCTTACGACTAGCGGGAGGCGGGGATGAGCAGTTCTTC. Translating it yields CASSLRLAGGGDEQFF. Drawing the rest from reference TRBV5-4 and TRBJ2-1, the complete variable domain is ETGVTQSPTHLIKTRGQQVTLRCSSQSGHNTVSWYQQALGQGPQFIFQYYREEENGRGNFPPRFSGLQFPNYSSELNVNALELDDSALYLCASSLRLAGGGDEQFFGPGTRLTVL.

The V gene is TRBV24-1, the J gene TRBJ2-1; 11 bases fit TRBD1. The ends lost 9 bases at V and 3 bases at J; junction bases unmatched: 3. Germline V gene data show CDR1 as KGHDR and CDR2 as SFDVKD. This CDR3 has 14 amino acids. The CDR3 reads CATGGQGDYNEQFF. The CDR3 DNA follows: TGTGCCACCGGGGGACAGGGGGACTACAATGAGCAGTTCTTC.